This TCR beta chain was captured in a study of T cells in Graves' hyperthyroidism and ophthalmopathy. RNA transcripts yielded amplified TCR beta CDR3 regions. A set of HTBI primers served as the primers for a first-round RT-PCR of the TCR CDR3. One entry per CDR3 protein results from TCRdb running MiXCR on the multiplex PCR reads. The repertoire holds 550,000 to 700,000 distinct CDR3 sequences, just over 45% seen once, with 19% in the top ten. The CDR3 is made up of 14 amino acids. CDR1 and CDR2 (germline): SGHAT, FQNNGV. The V end lost 5 bases, the J end lost 7 bases, and 12 bases lay between the germline ends.

The specimen sequenced was peripheral blood or thyroid tissue (not recorded which). The chain is built from TRBV11-2 and TRBJ1-6; perhaps TRBD1 as D (6 bases). The TCR was taken from an adult woman with Graves' disease, either hyperthyroidism or ophthalmopathy (not recorded which). In DNA, the CDR3 is TGTGCCAGCAGCAAACAGGGAGGAAATTCACCCCTCCACTTT. Translated, it gives CASSKQGGNSPLHF. The full variable domain, its missing parts supplied by reference TRBV11-2 and TRBJ1-6, is EAGVAQSPRYKIIEKRQSVAFWCNPISGHATLYWYQQILGQGPKLLIQFQNNGVVDDSQLPKDRFSAERLKGVDSTLKIQPAKLEDSAVYLCASSKQGGNSPLHFGNGTRLTVT.